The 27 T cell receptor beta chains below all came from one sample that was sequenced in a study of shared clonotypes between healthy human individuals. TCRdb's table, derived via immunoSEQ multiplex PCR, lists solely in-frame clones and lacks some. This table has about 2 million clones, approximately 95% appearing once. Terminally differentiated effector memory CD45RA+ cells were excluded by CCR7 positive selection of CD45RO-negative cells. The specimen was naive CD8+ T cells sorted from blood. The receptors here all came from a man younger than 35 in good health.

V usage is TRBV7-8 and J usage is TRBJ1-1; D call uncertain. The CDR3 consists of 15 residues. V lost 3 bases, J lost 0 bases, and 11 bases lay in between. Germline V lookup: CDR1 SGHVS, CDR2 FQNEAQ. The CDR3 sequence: CASSFPVELNTEAFF. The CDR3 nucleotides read TGTGCCAGCAGCTTCCCCGTTGAATTGAACACTGAAGCTTTCTTT.

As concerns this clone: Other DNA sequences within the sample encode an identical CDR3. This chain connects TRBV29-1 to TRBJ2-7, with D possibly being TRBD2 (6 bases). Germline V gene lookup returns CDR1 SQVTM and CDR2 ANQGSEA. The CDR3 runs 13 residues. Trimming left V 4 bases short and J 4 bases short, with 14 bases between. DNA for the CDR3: TGCAGCGTTGTAGGCCGGGGGTCTTACGAGCAGTACTTC. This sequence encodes CSVVGRGSYEQYF.

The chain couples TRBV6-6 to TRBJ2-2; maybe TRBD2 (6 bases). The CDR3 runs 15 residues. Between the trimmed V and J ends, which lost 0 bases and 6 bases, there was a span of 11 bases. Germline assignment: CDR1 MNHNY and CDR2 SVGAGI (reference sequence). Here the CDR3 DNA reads TGTGCCAGCAGTTACTCGATGGGGGAGGCCGGGGAGCTGTTTTTT. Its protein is CASSYSMGEAGELFF.

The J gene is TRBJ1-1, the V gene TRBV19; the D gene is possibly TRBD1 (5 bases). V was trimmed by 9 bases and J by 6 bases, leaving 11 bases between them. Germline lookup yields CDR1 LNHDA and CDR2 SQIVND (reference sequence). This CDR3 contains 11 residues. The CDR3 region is CASQGGAEAFF. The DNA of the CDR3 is TGTGCCAGCCAGGGTGGTGCTGAAGCTTTCTTT.

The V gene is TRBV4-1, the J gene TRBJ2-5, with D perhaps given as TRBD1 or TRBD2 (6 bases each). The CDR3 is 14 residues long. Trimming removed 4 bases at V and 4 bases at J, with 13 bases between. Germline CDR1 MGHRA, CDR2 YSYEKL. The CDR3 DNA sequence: TGCGCCAGCAGCCGTGGGGGGCTCCCAGAGACCCAGTACTTC. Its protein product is CASSRGGLPETQYF.

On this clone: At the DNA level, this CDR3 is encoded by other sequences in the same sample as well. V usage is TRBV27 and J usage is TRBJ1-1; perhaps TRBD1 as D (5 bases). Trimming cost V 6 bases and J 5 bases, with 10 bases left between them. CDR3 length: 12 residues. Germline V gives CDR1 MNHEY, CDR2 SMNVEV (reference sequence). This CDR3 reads CASSPRGTEAFF. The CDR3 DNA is TGTGCCAGCAGCCCCCGGGGGACTGAAGCTTTCTTT.

CDR3 protein: CASSSLAGGYADTQYF. In DNA form, the CDR3 reads TGTGCCAGCAGTTCTCTAGCGGGGGGGTATGCAGATACGCAGTATTTT. The chain is built from TRBV28 and TRBJ2-3, with TRBD2 identical over 12 bases. Germline CDR1 is MDHEN and CDR2 is SYDVKM. The junction had 6 bases not matched to a gene; V was cut back by 4 bases and J by 4 bases. The CDR3 totals 16 residues.

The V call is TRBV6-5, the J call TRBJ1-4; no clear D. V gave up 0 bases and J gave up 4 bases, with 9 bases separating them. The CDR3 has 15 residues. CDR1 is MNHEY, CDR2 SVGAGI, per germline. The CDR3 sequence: CASSYSPGINEKLFF. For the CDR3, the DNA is TGTGCCAGCAGTTACTCCCCCGGGATTAATGAAAAACTGTTTTTT.

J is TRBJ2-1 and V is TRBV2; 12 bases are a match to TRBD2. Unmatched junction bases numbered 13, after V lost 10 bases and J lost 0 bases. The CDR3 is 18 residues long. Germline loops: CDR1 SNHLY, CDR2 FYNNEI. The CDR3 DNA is TGTGCCACCCCGGGACTAGCGGGTGTCCCTAGCTCCTACAATGAGCAGTTCTTC. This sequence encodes CATPGLAGVPSSYNEQFF.

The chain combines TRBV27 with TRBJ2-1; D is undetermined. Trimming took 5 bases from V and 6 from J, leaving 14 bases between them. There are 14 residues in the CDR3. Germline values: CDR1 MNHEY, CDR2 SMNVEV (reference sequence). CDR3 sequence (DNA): TGTGCCAGCAGTAACCGACAACCATCCAATGAGCAGTTCTTC. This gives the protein CASSNRQPSNEQFF.

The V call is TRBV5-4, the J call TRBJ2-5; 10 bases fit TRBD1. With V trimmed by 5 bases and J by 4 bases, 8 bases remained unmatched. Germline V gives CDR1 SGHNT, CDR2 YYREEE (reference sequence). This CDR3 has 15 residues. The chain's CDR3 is CASSPTGGMGETQYF. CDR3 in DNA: TGTGCCAGCAGTCCGACAGGGGGCATGGGAGAGACCCAGTACTTC.

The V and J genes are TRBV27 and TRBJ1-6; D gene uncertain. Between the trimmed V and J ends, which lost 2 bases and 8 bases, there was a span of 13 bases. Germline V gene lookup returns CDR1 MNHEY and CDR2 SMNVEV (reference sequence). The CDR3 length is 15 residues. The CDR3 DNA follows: TGTGCCAGCAGTTTAACGCGGGGATATTATTCACCCCTCCACTTT. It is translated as CASSLTRGYYSPLHF.

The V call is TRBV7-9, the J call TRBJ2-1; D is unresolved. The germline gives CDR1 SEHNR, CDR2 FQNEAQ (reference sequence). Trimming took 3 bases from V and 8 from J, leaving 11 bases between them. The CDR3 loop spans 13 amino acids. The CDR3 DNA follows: TGTGCCAGCAGCTTCGGGCTTACCCATGAGCAGTTCTTC. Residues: CASSFGLTHEQFF.

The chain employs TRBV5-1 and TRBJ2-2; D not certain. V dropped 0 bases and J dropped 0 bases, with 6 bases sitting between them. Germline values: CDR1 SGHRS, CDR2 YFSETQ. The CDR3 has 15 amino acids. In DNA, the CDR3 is TGCGCCAGCAGCTTGGTTCAGGCGAACACCGGGGAGCTGTTTTTT. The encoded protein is CASSLVQANTGELFF.

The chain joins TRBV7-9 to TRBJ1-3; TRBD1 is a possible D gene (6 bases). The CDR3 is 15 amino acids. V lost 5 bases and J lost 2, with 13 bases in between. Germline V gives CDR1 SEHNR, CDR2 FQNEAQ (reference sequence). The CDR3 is CASSPSGAAGNTIYF. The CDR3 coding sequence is TGTGCCAGCAGCCCCTCAGGGGCAGCTGGAAACACCATATATTTT.

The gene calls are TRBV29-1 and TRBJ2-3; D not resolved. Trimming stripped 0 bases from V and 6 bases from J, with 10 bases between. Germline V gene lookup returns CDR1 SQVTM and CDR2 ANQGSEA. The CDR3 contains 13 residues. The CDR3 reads CSVEESSGDTQYF. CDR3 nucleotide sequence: TGCAGCGTTGAAGAATCGTCCGGGGATACGCAGTATTTT.

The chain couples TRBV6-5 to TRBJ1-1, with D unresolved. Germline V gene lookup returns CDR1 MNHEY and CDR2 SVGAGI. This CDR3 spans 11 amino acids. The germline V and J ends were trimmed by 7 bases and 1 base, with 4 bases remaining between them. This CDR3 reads CASKTNTEAFF. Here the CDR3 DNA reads TGTGCCAGCAAAACGAACACTGAAGCTTTCTTT.

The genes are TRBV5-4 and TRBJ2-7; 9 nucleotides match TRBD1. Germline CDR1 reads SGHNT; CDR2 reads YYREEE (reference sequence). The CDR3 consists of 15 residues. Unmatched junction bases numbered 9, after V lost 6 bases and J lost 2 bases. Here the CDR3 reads CASTDGTGRPYEQYF. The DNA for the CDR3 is TGTGCCAGCACGGACGGGACAGGGCGCCCCTACGAGCAGTACTTC.

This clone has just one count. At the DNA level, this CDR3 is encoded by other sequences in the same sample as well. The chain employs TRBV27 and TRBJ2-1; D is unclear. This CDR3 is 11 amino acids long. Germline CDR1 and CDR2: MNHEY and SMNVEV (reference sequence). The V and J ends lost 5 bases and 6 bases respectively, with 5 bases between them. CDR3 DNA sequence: TGTGCCAGCAGTCGTGGCAATGAGCAGTTCTTC. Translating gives CASSRGNEQFF.

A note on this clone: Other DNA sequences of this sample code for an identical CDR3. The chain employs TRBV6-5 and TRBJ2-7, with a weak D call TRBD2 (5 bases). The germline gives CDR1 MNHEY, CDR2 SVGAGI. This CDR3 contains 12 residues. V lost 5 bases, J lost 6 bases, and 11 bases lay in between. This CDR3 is CASSPTRSEQYF. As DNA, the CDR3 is TGTGCCAGCAGTCCCACTAGATCCGAGCAGTACTTC.

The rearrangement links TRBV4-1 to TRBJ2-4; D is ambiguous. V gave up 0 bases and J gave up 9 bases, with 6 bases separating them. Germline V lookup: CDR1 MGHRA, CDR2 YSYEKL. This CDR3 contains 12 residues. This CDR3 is CASSQEPLIQYF. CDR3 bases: TGCGCCAGCAGCCAAGAACCCCTCATTCAGTACTTC.

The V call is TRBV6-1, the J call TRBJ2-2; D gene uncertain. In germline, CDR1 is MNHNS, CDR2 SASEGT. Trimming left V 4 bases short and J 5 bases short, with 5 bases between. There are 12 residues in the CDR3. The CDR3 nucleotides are TGTGCCAGCAGTGGCATGACCGGGGAGCTGTTTTTT. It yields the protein CASSGMTGELFF.

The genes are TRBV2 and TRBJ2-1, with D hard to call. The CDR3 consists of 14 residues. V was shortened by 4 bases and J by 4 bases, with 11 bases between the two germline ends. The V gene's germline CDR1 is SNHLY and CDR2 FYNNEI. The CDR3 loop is CASSATVTYNEQFF. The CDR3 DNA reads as TGTGCCAGCAGTGCGACGGTGACTTACAATGAGCAGTTCTTC.

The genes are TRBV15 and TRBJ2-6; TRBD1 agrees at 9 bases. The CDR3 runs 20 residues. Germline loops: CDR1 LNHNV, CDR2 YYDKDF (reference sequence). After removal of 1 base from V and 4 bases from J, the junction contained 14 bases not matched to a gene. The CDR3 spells CATSRVFRTGGAGGANVLTF. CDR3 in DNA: TGTGCCACCAGCAGAGTCTTTAGAACAGGGGGCGCGGGAGGGGCCAACGTCCTGACTTTC.

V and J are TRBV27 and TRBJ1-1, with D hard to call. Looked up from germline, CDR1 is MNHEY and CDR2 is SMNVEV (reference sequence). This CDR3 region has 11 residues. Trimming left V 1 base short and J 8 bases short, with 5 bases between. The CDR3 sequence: CASSLFTEAFF. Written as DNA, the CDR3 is TGTGCCAGCAGTTTATTCACAGAAGCTTTCTTT.

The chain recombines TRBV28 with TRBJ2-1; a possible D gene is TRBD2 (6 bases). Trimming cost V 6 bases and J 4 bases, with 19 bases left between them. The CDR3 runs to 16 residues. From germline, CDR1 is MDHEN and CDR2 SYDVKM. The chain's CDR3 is CASSQDVGRRYNEQFF. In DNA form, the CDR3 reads TGTGCCAGCAGCCAAGACGTAGGGAGGCGATACAATGAGCAGTTCTTC. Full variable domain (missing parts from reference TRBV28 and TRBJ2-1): DVKVTQSSRYLVKRTGEKVFLECVQDMDHENMFWYRQDPGLGLRLIYFSYDVKMKEKGDIPEGYSVSREKKERFSLILESASTNQTSMYLCASSQDVGRRYNEQFFGPGTRLTVL.

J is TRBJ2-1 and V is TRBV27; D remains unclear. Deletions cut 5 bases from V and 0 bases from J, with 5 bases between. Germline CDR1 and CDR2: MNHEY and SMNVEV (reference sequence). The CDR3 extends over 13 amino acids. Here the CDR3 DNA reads TGTGCCAGCAGTGCTGGCTCCTACAATGAGCAGTTCTTC. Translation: CASSAGSYNEQFF.